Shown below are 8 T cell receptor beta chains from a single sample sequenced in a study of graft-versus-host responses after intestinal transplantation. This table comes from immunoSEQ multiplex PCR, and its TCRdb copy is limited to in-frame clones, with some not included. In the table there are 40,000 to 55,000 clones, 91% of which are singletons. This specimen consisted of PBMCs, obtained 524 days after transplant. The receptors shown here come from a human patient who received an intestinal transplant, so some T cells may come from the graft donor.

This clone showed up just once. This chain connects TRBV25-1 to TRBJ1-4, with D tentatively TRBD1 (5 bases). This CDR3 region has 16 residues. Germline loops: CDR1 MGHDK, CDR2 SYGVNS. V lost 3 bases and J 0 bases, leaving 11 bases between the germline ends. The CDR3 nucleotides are TGTGCCAGCAGTGATCCAATGACAGCAACTAATGAAAAACTGTTTTTT. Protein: CASSDPMTATNEKLFF.

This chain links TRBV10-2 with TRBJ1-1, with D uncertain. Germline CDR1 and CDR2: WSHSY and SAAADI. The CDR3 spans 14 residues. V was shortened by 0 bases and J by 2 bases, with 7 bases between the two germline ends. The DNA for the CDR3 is TGCGCCAGCAGTGAGTCGAATTCCAACACTGAAGCTTTCTTT. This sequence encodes CASSESNSNTEAFF.

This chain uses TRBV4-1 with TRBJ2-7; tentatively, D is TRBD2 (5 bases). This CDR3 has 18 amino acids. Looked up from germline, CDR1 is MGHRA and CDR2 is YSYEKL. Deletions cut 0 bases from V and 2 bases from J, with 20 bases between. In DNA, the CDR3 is TGCGCCAGCAGCCAAGATCAGTCAGGCCAGGAGGTAGCCTACGAGCAGTACTTC. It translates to CASSQDQSGQEVAYEQYF.

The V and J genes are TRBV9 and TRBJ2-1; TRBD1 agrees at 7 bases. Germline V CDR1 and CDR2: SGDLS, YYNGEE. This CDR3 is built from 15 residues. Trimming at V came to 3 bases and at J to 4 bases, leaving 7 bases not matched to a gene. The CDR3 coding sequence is TGTGCCAGCAGCGAACAGGGGCGAAGGTACAATGAGCAGTTCTTC. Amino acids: CASSEQGRRYNEQFF.

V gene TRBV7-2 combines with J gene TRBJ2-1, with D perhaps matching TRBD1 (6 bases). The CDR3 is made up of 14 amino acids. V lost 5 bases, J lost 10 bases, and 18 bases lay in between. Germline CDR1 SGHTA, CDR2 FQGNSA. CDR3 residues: CASSLGPGVREQFF. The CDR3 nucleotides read TGTGCCAGCAGCCTAGGGCCAGGGGTGCGGGAGCAGTTCTTC.

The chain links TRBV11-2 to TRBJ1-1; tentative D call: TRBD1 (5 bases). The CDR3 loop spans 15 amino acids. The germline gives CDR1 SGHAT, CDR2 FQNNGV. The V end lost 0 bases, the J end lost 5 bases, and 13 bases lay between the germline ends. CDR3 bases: TGTGCCAGCAGCTTAGACCCAGGGAGTTTGACTGAAGCTTTCTTT. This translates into CASSLDPGSLTEAFF. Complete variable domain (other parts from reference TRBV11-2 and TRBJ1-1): EAGVAQSPRYKIIEKRQSVAFWCNPISGHATLYWYQQILGQGPKLLIQFQNNGVVDDSQLPKDRFSAERLKGVDSTLKIQPAKLEDSAVYLCASSLDPGSLTEAFFGQGTRLTVV.

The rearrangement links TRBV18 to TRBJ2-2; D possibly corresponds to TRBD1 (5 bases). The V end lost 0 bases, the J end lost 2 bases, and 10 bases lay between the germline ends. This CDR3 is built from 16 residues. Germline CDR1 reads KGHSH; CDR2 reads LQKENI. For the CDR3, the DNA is TGTGCCAGCTCACCACCGACAGATCCCAACACCGGGGAGCTGTTTTTT. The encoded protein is CASSPPTDPNTGELFF.

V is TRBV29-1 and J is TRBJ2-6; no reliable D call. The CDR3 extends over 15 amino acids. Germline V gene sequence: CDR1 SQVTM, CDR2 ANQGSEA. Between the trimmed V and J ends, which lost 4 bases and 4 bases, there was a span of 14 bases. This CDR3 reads CSVGLAVAGANVLTF. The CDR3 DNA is TGCAGCGTTGGTCTTGCGGTGGCCGGGGCCAACGTCCTGACTTTC.